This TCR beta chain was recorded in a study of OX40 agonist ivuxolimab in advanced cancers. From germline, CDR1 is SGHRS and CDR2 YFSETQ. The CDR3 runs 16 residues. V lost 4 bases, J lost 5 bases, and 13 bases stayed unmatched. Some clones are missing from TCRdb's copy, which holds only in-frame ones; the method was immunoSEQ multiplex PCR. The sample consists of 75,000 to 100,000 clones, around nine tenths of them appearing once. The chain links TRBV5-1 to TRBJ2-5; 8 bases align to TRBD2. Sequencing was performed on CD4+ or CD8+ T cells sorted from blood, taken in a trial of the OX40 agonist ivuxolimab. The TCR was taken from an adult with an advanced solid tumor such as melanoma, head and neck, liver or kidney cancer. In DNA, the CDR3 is TGCGCCAGCAGCGACCCGGGACTAGGTCTGGTTGAGACCCAGTACTTC. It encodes CASSDPGLGLVETQYF.